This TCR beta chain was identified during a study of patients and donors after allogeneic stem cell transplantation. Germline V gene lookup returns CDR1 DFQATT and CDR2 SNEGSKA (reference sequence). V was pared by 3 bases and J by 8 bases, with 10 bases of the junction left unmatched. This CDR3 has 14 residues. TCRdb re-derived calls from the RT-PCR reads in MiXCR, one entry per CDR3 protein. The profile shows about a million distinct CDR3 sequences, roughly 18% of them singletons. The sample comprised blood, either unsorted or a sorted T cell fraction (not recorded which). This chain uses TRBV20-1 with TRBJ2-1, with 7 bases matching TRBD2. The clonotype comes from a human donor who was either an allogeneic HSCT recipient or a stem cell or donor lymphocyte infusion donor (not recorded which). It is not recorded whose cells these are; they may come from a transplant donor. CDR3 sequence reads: CSASTAPGRDEQFF. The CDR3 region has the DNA TGCAGTGCTAGTACGGCCCCGGGGAGGGATGAGCAGTTCTTC.